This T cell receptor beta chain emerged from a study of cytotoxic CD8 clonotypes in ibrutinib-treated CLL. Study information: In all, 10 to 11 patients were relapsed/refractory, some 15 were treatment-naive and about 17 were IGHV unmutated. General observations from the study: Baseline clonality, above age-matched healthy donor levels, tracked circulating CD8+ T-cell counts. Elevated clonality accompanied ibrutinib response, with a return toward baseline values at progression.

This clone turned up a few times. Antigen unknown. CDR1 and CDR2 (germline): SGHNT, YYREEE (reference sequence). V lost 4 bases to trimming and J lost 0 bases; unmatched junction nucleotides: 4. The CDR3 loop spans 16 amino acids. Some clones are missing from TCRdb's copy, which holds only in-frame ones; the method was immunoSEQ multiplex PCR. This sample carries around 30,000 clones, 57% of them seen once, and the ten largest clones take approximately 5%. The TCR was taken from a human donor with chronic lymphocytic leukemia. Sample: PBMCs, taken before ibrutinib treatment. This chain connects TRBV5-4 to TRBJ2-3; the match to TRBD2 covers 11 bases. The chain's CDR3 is CASSPTSGGSTDTQYF. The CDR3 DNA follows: TGTGCCAGCAGCCCTACTAGCGGGGGAAGCACAGATACGCAGTATTTT.